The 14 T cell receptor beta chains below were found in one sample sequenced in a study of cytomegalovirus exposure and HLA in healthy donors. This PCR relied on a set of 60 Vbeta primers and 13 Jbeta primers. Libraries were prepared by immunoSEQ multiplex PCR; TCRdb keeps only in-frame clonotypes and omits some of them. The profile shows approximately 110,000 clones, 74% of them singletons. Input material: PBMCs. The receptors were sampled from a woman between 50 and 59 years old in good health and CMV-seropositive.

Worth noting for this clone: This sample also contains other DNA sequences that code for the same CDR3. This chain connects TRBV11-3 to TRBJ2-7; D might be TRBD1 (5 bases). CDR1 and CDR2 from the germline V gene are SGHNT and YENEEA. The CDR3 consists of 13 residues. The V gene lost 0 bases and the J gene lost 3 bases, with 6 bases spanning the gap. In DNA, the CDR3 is TGTGCCAGCAGCTTAGATGACAGCTACGAGCAGTACTTC. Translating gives CASSLDDSYEQYF.

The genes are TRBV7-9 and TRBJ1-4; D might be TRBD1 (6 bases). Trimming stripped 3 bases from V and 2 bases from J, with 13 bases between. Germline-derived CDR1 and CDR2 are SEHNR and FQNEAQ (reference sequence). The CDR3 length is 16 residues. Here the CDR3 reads CASSFDRRSTNEKLFF. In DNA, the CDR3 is TGTGCCAGCAGCTTTGACAGGCGGTCGACTAATGAAAAACTGTTTTTT.

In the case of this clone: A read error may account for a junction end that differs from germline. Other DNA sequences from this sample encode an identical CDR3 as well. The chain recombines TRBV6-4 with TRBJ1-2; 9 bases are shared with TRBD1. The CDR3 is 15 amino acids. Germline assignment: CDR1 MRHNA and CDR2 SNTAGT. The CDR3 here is CASSYNRGPNYGYTF. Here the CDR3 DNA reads TGTGCCAGCAGTTATAACAGGGGGCCGAACTATGGCTATACCTTC.

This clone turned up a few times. CDR3 region: CASSLEGQSTDTQYF. Here the CDR3 DNA reads TGCGCCAGCAGCTTGGAGGGACAAAGCACAGATACGCAGTATTTT. V gene TRBV5-1 combines with J gene TRBJ2-3, with a tentative D call TRBD1 (6 bases). Trimming shortened V by 0 bases and J by 0 bases, and 8 bases separated the two germline ends. This CDR3 comprises 15 residues. CDR1 and CDR2 from the germline V gene are SGHRS and YFSETQ.

CDR3 region: CAIKAGATDTQYF. CDR3 sequence (DNA): TGTGCCATCAAAGCGGGGGCCACAGATACGCAGTATTTT. The chain links TRBV10-3 to TRBJ2-3; TRBD2 matches at 8 bases. This CDR3 comprises 13 residues. After removal of 7 bases from V and 2 bases from J, the junction contained 2 bases not matched to a gene. The V gene's germline CDR1 is ENHRY and CDR2 SYGVKD.

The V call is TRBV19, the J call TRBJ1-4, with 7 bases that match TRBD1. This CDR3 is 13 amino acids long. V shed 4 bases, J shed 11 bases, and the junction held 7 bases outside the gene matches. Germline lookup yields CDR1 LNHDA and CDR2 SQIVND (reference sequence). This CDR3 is CASSNRDSPKLFF. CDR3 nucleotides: TGTGCCAGTAGTAACCGGGACAGCCCCAAACTGTTTTTT.

CDR3 loop: CASSGNKNSPLHF. The DNA of the CDR3 is TGTGCCAGCAGCGGCAACAAAAATTCACCCCTCCACTTT. This chain joins TRBV7-9 and TRBJ1-6, with D hard to call. The V gene lost 5 bases and the J gene lost 7 bases, with 9 bases spanning the gap. The CDR3 has 13 amino acids. Germline V gene sequence: CDR1 SEHNR, CDR2 FQNEAQ (reference sequence).

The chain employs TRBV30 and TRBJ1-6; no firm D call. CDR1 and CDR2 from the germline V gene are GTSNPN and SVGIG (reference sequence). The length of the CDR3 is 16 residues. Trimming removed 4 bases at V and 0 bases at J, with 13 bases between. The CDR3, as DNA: TGTGCCTGGAAGCGGGGTTTTAGCTCCTATAATTCACCCCTCCACTTT. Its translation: CAWKRGFSSYNSPLHF.

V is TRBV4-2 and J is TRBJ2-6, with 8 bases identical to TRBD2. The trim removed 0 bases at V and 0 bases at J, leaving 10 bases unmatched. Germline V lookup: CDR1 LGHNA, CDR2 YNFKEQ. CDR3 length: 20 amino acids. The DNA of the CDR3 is TGTGCCAGCAGCCAAGAATTAATCCTAGCGGGTTTCTCTGGGGCCAACGTCCTGACTTTC. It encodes CASSQELILAGFSGANVLTF.

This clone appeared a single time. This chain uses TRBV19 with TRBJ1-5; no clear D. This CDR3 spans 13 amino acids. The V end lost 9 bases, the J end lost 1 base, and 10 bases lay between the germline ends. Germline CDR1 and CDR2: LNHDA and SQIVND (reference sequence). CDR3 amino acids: CASAGMSNQPQHF. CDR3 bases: TGTGCCAGCGCAGGCATGAGCAATCAGCCCCAGCATTTT.

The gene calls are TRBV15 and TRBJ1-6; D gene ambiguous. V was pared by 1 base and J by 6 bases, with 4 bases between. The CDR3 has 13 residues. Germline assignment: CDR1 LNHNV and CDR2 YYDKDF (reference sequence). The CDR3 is CATSRASNSPLHF. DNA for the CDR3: TGTGCCACCAGCAGAGCGAGTAATTCACCCCTCCACTTT.

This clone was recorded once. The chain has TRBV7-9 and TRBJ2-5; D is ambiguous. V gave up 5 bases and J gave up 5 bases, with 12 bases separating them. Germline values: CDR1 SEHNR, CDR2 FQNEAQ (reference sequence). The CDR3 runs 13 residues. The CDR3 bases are TGTGCCAGCAGCCGTCGCGACATGGAGACCCAGTACTTC. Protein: CASSRRDMETQYF.

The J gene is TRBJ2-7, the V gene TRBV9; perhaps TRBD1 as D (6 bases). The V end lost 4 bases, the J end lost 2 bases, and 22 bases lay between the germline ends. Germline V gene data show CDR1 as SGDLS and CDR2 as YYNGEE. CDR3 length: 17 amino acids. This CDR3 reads CASSPSPGQGMAYEQYF. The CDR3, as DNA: TGTGCCAGCAGCCCGTCCCCCGGGCAGGGGATGGCCTACGAGCAGTACTTC.

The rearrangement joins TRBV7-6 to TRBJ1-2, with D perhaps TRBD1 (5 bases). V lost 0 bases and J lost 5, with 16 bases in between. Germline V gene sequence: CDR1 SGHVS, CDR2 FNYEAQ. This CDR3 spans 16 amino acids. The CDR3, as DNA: TGTGCCAGCAGCTTAGCGCTAACAGGCAGGGCGTATGGCTACACCTTC. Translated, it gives CASSLALTGRAYGYTF.